The sequence of this TCR beta chain was determined in a study of neurological immune-mediated disorders. Study overall: The approximately 34 multiple sclerosis patients comprised some 31 that were relapsing-remitting and 3 that were secondary progressive.

Study outcomes and limitations: According to phylogenetic grouping, one related-CDR3 cluster, a possible signature, contained the repertoires of 18 of 34 multiple sclerosis patients.

From 15-18 subjects, over 190 million TCR-beta sequences were obtained in each sequencing run. TCRdb reanalysed the 5' RACE reads using MiXCR and keeps one entry per CDR3 protein. The sample records 87,000 or so distinct CDR3 sequences, 3.5% to 4% being singletons. This clonotype was seen a handful of times. The target antigen is unknown. Germline V gives CDR1 DFQATT, CDR2 SNEGSKA (reference sequence). Trimming removed 4 bases from V and 8 bases from J, with 18 bases in between. The CDR3 totals 13 residues. The gene calls are TRBV20-1 and TRBJ2-7, with D tentatively TRBD2 (6 bases). The receptor was isolated from a woman aged 18-29 years with multiple sclerosis. Sample: PBMCs. The CDR3 sequence is CSAIRREEGKQYF. The CDR3 DNA follows: TGCAGTGCTATCCGGCGGGAAGAGGGAAAGCAGTACTTC.